This T cell receptor (beta chain) was identified in a study of shared clonotypes between healthy human individuals. For the study at large: Aged between 18 and 49, the donors were two women and three men.

The table came from immunoSEQ multiplex PCR; TCRdb's copy has only in-frame clones and leaves some out. The sample lists hundreds of thousands of clones, approximately 97% occurring once. CDR1 is SNHLY and CDR2 is FYNNEI in the germline V gene. V shed 3 bases, J shed 5 bases, and the junction held 5 bases outside the gene matches. CDR3 length: 14 amino acids. With regard to this clone: Its antigen is as yet unknown.

Findings of the study overall: The diversity represented, both genetic and in exposure history, was limited by few donors. A handful of donors had about 5.1% of their naive CD4 clonotypes in common.

This receptor was obtained from a woman in her twenties or thirties in good health. The specimen sequenced was naive CD4+ T cells sorted from blood. Subset specified: CD45RA+ positively selected. V gene TRBV2 combines with J gene TRBJ2-3; TRBD2 matches 7 bases. CDR3 nucleotide sequence: TGTGCCAGCAGTGATCTCGCGGGAGTAGATACGCAGTATTTT. This encodes CASSDLAGVDTQYF. Looking up the rest from reference TRBV2 and TRBJ2-3 gives the full variable domain: EPEVTQTPSHQVTQMGQEVILRCVPISNHLYFYWYRQILGQKVEFLVSFYNNEISEKSEIFDDQFSVERPDGSNFTLKIRSTKLEDSAMYFCASSDLAGVDTQYFGPGTRLTVL.